What follows is one TCR beta chain and its context. This entry comes from a study of identical twins. The J segment lost 4 bases and the V segment lost 6 bases, leaving 6 bases of the junction unmatched. Germline V gene sequence: CDR1 LNHNV, CDR2 YYDKDF (reference sequence). This CDR3 has 15 amino acids. MiXCR, applied by TCRdb to the 5' RACE reads, yields one record per CDR3 protein. The sample holds fewer than 650,000 distinct CDR3 sequences, around 7.5% seen once. A further study also used this sample, focusing on yellow fever vaccine responses in identical twins.

This receptor was taken from a woman aged 18-29 years in good health. The gene calls are TRBV15 and TRBJ1-5; TRBD1 aligns across 10 bases. Sequencing was carried out using PBMCs. The DNA for the CDR3 is TGTGCCACCAGTCATGACAGGGGGCTGAATCAGCCCCAGCATTTT. This translates into CATSHDRGLNQPQHF. Together with reference TRBV15 and TRBJ1-5, the CDR3 gives the full variable domain: DAMVIQNPRYQVTQFGKPVTLSCSQTLNHNVMYWYQQKSSQAPKLLFHYYDKDFNNEADTPDNFQSRRPNTSFCFLDIRSPGLGDTAMYLCATSHDRGLNQPQHFGDGTRLSIL.